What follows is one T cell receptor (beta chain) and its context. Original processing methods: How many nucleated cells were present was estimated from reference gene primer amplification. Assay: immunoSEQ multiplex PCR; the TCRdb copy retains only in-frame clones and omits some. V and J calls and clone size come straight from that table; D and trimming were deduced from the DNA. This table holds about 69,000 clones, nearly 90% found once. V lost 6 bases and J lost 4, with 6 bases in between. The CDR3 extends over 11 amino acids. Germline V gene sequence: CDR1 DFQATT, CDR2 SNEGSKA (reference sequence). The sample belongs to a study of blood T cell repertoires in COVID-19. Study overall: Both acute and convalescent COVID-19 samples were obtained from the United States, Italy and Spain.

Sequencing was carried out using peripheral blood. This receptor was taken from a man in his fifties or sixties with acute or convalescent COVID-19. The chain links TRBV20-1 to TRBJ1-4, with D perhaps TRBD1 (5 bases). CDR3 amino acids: CSAGGNEKLFF. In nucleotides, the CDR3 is TGCAGTGCCGGGGGTAATGAAAAACTGTTTTTT.